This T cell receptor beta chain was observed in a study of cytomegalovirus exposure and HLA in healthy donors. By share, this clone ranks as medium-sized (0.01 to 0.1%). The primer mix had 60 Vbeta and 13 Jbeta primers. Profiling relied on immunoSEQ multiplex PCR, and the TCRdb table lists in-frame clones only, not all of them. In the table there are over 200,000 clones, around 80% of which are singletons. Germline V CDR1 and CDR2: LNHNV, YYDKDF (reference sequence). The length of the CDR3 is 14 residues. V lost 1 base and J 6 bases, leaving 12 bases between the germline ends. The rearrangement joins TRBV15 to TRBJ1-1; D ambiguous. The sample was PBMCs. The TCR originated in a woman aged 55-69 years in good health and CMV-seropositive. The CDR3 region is CATSRGEEIAEAFF. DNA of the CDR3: TGTGCCACCAGCAGAGGTGAGGAAATTGCTGAAGCTTTCTTT.